What follows describes a single TCR beta chain. Its antigen remains unidentified. CDR1 and CDR2 (germline): SNHLY, FYNNEI. V was clipped by 6 bases and J by 2 bases, with 17 bases between them. CDR3 length equals 15 residues. This record belongs to a study of siplizumab effects on memory and regulatory T cells. Overall study results and limits: Naive-or-memory phenotypes were unassignable for roughly 75-96% of proliferating CD4+ or CD8+ clones. In siplizumab cultures, the suppressive function of proliferating Tregs remained unconfirmed. Apparently more diverse than memory cells, naive T cells also seemed major alloresponse contributors. A small minority of alloreactive clones were mapped to unstimulated subsets.

Generated by immunoSEQ multiplex PCR, the TCRdb table keeps only in-frame clones and is missing some. The data show about 100,000 clones, with over 90% seen just once and 1% to 1.5% held by the top ten. The TCR sequence derives from a human donor in good health. The chain combines TRBV2 with TRBJ2-7; no firm D call. The material sequenced was non-Treg CD4+ T cells sorted from blood. DNA for the CDR3: TGTGCCAGCAGACGACCCCCGGACGACCCCTACGAGCAGTACTTC. It codes for CASRRPPDDPYEQYF.